These 22 T cell receptor beta chains originate from one sample sequenced in a study of vaccination effects on CD4 cells after COVID-19. TCRdb's table, derived via immunoSEQ multiplex PCR, lists solely in-frame clones and lacks some. The sample has 35,000 to 45,000 clones, just over 75% seen once. The antigens for these receptors are not known. Following culture for more than 9 days, CD4+ T cells were isolated. This individual contracted SARS-CoV-2 between March and December 2020, as verified by PCR. BNT162b2 vaccine or mRNA-1273 vaccine was given to participants in two doses. The sample was CD4+ T cells from PBMCs cultured without peptide, taken after COVID-19 vaccination. These receptors were obtained from a human donor who had a prior SARS-CoV-2 infection.

The chain has TRBV24-1 and TRBJ2-3; D perhaps matches TRBD1 (6 bases). V dropped 5 bases and J dropped 8 bases, with 7 bases sitting between them. Per germline, CDR1 KGHDR and CDR2 SFDVKD. The CDR3 is made up of 11 amino acids. CDR3 sequence (DNA): TGTGCCACCAGTGGAGGGGGTACGCAGTATTTT. It specifies CATSGGGTQYF.

This clone occurred a few times. The chain recombines TRBV7-9 with TRBJ2-7; the D call may be TRBD1 or TRBD2 (5 bases each). This CDR3 has 14 residues. Germline V gene lookup returns CDR1 SEHNR and CDR2 FQNEAQ (reference sequence). The V gene lost 5 bases and the J gene lost 0 bases, with 11 bases spanning the gap. CDR3 sequence (DNA): TGTGCCAGCAGCGAGGGGACCGTCTCCTACGAGCAGTACTTC. This sequence encodes CASSEGTVSYEQYF.

This clone was seen only once. The gene calls are TRBV24-1 and TRBJ2-1; 7 positions match TRBD2. V shed 3 bases, J shed 7 bases, and the junction held 8 bases outside the gene matches. The CDR3 is 15 amino acids. Germline CDR1 reads KGHDR; CDR2 reads SFDVKD. As DNA, the CDR3 is TGTGCCACCAGTGATAGCGGGACTCACGGGAATGAGCAGTTCTTC. It translates to CATSDSGTHGNEQFF.

The rearrangement uses TRBV2 and TRBJ2-2; D gene unclear. V dropped 5 bases and J dropped 0 bases, with 10 bases sitting between them. The germline CDR1 and CDR2 sequences are SNHLY and FYNNEI. The CDR3 length is 15 residues. The CDR3 DNA sequence: TGTGCCAGCAGTCGCCGACAAACGAACACCGGGGAGCTGTTTTTT. This encodes CASSRRQTNTGELFF.

The chain employs TRBV7-8 and TRBJ1-1; TRBD1 is a possible D gene (5 bases). V was clipped by 1 base and J by 6 bases, with 9 bases between them. CDR1 SGHVS and CDR2 FQNEAQ come from the germline V gene. The CDR3 runs 13 residues. The CDR3 protein is CASSLGGVAEAFF. The CDR3 nucleotides are TGTGCCAGCAGCTTAGGGGGGGTGGCTGAAGCTTTCTTT.

The CDR3 here is CASSQGSGRRSGNTIYF. In DNA, the CDR3 is TGTGCCAGCAGCCAAGGCTCAGGACGGAGATCTGGAAACACCATATATTTT. The rearrangement joins TRBV3-1 (or the pseudogene TRBV3-2) to TRBJ1-3, with no clear D. Trimming pared 1 base from V and 1 base from J, leaving 14 bases between. CDR3 size: 17 residues. The germline V gene has CDR1 LGHDT and CDR2 YNNKEL (reference sequence).

This chain uses TRBV18 with TRBJ2-3; unclear D gene. Trimming pared 3 bases from V and 3 bases from J, leaving 10 bases between. The CDR3 is 14 residues long. Looked up from germline, CDR1 is KGHSH and CDR2 is LQKENI. CDR3 nucleotides: TGTGCCAGCTCACCGGGGATTAGAACAGATACGCAGTATTTT. It codes for CASSPGIRTDTQYF.

The chain employs TRBV4-3 and TRBJ2-3, with D possibly matching TRBD1 (6 bases). Germline-derived CDR1 and CDR2 are LGHNA and YSLEER. The CDR3 has 15 amino acids. Trimming removed 4 bases at V and 1 base at J, with 12 bases between. In nucleotides, the CDR3 is TGCGCCAGCAGCCTACAGGGTCGGGGCACAGATACGCAGTATTTT. Protein product: CASSLQGRGTDTQYF.

The V call is TRBV30, the J call TRBJ2-5; D might be TRBD1 (6 bases). The V and J ends lost 2 bases and 5 bases respectively, with 12 bases between them. This CDR3 contains 13 residues. The germline CDR1 and CDR2 sequences are GTSNPN and SVGIG (reference sequence). As DNA, the CDR3 is TGTGCCTGGAGTCCAGGGGTTATCGAGACCCAGTACTTC. This gives the protein CAWSPGVIETQYF.

V is TRBV5-5 and J is TRBJ2-4; possible D gene TRBD1, 6 bases. From germline, CDR1 is SGHKS and CDR2 YYEKEE (reference sequence). V gave up 10 bases and J gave up 0 bases, with 11 bases separating them. The CDR3 runs to 13 residues. The CDR3 loop is CASEGVAKNIQYF. The DNA for the CDR3 is TGTGCCTCCGAGGGGGTAGCCAAAAACATTCAGTACTTC.

This clone was detected a few times. This chain links TRBV11-2 with TRBJ2-7, with a tentative D call TRBD1 (6 bases). CDR1 SGHAT and CDR2 FQNNGV come from the germline V gene. V was cut by 5 bases and J by 5 bases, with 10 bases left in between. The CDR3 spans 12 residues. This CDR3 is CASSGNRDEQYF. The CDR3, as DNA: TGTGCCAGCAGCGGAAACAGGGACGAGCAGTACTTC. Looking up the rest from reference TRBV11-2 and TRBJ2-7 gives the full variable domain: EAGVAQSPRYKIIEKRQSVAFWCNPISGHATLYWYQQILGQGPKLLIQFQNNGVVDDSQLPKDRFSAERLKGVDSTLKIQPAKLEDSAVYLCASSGNRDEQYFGPGTRLTVT.

The chain employs TRBV19 and TRBJ1-5; D is undetermined. Per the germline V gene, CDR1 is LNHDA and CDR2 is SQIVND (reference sequence). The V end lost 7 bases, the J end lost 1 base, and 8 bases lay between the germline ends. The CDR3 sequence is 13 residues long. In nucleotides, the CDR3 is TGTGCCAGTATGGATACAAGCAATCAGCCCCAGCATTTT. This sequence encodes CASMDTSNQPQHF.

The gene calls are TRBV7-2 and TRBJ2-5, with TRBD2 matching over 9 bases. Unmatched junction bases numbered 12, after V lost 3 bases and J lost 1 base. CDR1 and CDR2 (germline): SGHTA, FQGNSA. This CDR3 comprises 18 residues. CDR3 amino acids: CASSFTSAGGLAQETQYF. The DNA of the CDR3 is TGTGCCAGCAGCTTTACGAGTGCGGGAGGGCTTGCCCAAGAGACCCAGTACTTC.

J is TRBJ2-5 and V is TRBV9, with D perhaps being TRBD1 or TRBD2 (6 bases each). This CDR3 has 17 residues. CDR1 is SGDLS, CDR2 YYNGEE, per germline. V was trimmed by 0 bases and J by 5 bases, leaving 20 bases between them. The CDR3, as DNA: TGTGCCAGCAGCGTAGCGTCTAGCCAAGGGGGGTTTGAGACCCAGTACTTC. Its translation is CASSVASSQGGFETQYF.

V is TRBV5-1 and J is TRBJ2-5, with D perhaps TRBD1 or TRBD2 (5 bases each). The CDR3 sequence is 14 residues long. Between the trimmed V and J ends, which lost 4 bases and 4 bases, there was a span of 14 bases. In germline, CDR1 is SGHRS, CDR2 YFSETQ. CDR3 sequence (DNA): TGCGCCAGCAGCGGAGGACATCTCGGAGAGACCCAGTACTTC. It yields the protein CASSGGHLGETQYF.

The V gene is TRBV6-2 or TRBV6-3, the J gene TRBJ2-1; TRBD2 matches at 10 bases. The germline V gene has CDR1 MNHEY and CDR2 SVGEGT. This CDR3 has 15 amino acids. Losses at the gene ends were 5 bases for V and 2 bases for J; bases not matched to a gene: 3. The CDR3 sequence is CASSKAGGTYNEQFF. Written as DNA, the CDR3 is TGTGCCAGCAGTAAAGCGGGGGGGACCTACAATGAGCAGTTCTTC.

The chain combines TRBV18 with TRBJ2-5; D is possibly TRBD2 (5 bases). Germline CDR1 reads KGHSH; CDR2 reads LQKENI. The CDR3 is made up of 13 amino acids. The V end lost 3 bases, the J end lost 4 bases, and 9 bases lay between the germline ends. CDR3 loop: CASSPHAGETQYF. The CDR3 DNA sequence: TGTGCCAGCTCACCTCACGCGGGAGAGACCCAGTACTTC.

This clone appeared a few times. The V gene is TRBV5-1, the J gene TRBJ1-6; D is ambiguous. CDR1 is SGHRS, CDR2 YFSETQ, per germline. With 0 bases removed from V and 5 bases from J, the gap between germline ends came to 6 bases. The length of the CDR3 is 14 residues. The CDR3 spells CASSLGTDNSPLHF. CDR3 bases: TGCGCCAGCAGCTTGGGCACAGATAATTCACCCCTCCACTTT.

This clone has only one observation. The gene calls are TRBV12-5 and TRBJ2-1, with 7 positions matching TRBD1. J was trimmed by 0 bases and V by 8 bases; bases with no gene match: 22. CDR3 length equals 20 residues. Per the germline V gene, CDR1 is LGHNT and CDR2 is FRNRAP. CDR3 coding DNA: TGTGCTAGTAGGACTGAGTCCAGGGGGATCCTATTAAGCTCCTACAATGAGCAGTTCTTC. Translation: CASRTESRGILLSSYNEQFF. Together with reference TRBV12-5 and TRBJ2-1, the CDR3 gives the full variable domain: DARVTQTPRHKVTEMGQEVTMRCQPILGHNTVFWYRQTMMQGLELLAYFRNRAPLDDSGMPKDRFSAEMPDATLATLKIQPSEPRDSAVYFCASRTESRGILLSSYNEQFFGPGTRLTVL.

In its sample, this clone was seen a few times. CDR3 amino acids: CASSLGWPRLAGVNEQFF. CDR3 nucleotides: TGTGCCAGCAGCTTAGGATGGCCCAGACTAGCGGGAGTCAATGAGCAGTTCTTC. The chain has TRBV11-3 and TRBJ2-1, with 12 bases fitting TRBD2. The CDR3 runs 18 residues. J gave up 6 bases and V 1 base, and 10 bases lay outside the gene matches. CDR1 and CDR2 from the germline V gene are SGHNT and YENEEA.

The chain combines TRBV21-1 with TRBJ2-5; TRBD1 reflects the table's D call only, with no check against the DNA. TRBV21-1 is annotated as a pseudogene. The CDR3 extends over 14 amino acids. The CDR3 region is CASRSRTGRETQYF. The CDR3 nucleotides read TGTGCCAGCAGGTCGCGGACAGGGAGAGAGACCCAGTACTTC.

This clone occurred a few times. The J gene is TRBJ1-2, the V gene TRBV19; D is unclear. The CDR3 consists of 13 residues. Between the trimmed V and J ends, which lost 4 bases and 8 bases, there was a span of 14 bases. Germline CDR1 and CDR2: LNHDA and SQIVND (reference sequence). CDR3 in DNA: TGTGCCAGTAGTAGCCAGAGGGTATTGGGCTACACCTTC. Amino acid sequence: CASSSQRVLGYTF.